One T cell receptor beta chain is described in this entry. This sample stems from a study of blood T cell repertoires in COVID-19. Study context: Sample material is recorded as cDNA or gDNA derived from T cells, B-cell-depleted T cells, or PBMCs.

Participant age was about 18 to 95 years, and participants resided in fewer than 25 US areas. Cohort 3 donors were reported recovered after two negative PCRs, clearance, or symptom resolution. Original processing notes: For nucleated cells, counts were estimated from reference gene primer amplification. Profiling relied on immunoSEQ multiplex PCR, and the TCRdb table lists in-frame clones only, not all of them. V and J calls and clone size are those listed in that table; D and trimming were worked out from the DNA. The table lists 280,000 or so clones, 85% of them singletons. Germline V gene data show CDR1 as MNHEY and CDR2 as SVGAGI. This CDR3 has 13 amino acids. The V end lost 4 bases, the J end lost 6 bases, and 10 bases lay between the germline ends.

The receptor was isolated from a woman between 45 and 60 years old who had recovered from COVID-19. Sequencing was done on a sample of PBMCs or T cells enriched from blood (not recorded which). The chain carries TRBV6-5 and TRBJ1-5; unclear D gene. DNA for the CDR3: TGTGCCAGCAGTTTGGTTGCGAGTCAGCCCCAGCATTTT. Translating it yields CASSLVASQPQHF.